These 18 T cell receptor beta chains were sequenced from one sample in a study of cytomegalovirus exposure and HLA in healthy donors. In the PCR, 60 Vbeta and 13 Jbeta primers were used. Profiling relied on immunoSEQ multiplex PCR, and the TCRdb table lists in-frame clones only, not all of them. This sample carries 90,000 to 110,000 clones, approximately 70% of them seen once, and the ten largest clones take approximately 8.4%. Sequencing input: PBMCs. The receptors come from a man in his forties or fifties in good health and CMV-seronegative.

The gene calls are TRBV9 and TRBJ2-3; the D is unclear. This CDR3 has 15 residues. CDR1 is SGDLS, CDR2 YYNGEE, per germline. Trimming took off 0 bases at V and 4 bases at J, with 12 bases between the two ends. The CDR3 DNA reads TGTGCCAGCAGCGTAGAAGGCACTATCCCAGATACGCAGTATTTT. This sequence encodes CASSVEGTIPDTQYF.

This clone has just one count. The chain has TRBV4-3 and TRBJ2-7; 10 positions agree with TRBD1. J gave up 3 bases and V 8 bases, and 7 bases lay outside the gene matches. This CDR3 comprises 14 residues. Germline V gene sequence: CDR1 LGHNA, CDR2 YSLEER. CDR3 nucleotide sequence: TGCGCCAGCGCCCCCGGGACAGGGGACTACGAGCAGTACTTC. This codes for CASAPGTGDYEQYF.

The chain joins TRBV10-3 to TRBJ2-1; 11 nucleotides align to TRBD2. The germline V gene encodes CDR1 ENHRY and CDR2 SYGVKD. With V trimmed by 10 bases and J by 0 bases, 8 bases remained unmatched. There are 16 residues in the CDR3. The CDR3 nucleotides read TGTGCCACCCAACAACTAGCGGGGGTCTCCTACAATGAGCAGTTCTTC. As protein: CATQQLAGVSYNEQFF.

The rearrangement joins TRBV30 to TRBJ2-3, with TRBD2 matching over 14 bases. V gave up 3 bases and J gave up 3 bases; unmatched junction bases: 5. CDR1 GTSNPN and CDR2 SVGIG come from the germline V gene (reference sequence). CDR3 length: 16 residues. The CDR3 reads CAWSRTSGGRTDTQYF. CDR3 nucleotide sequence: TGTGCCTGGAGCCGGACTAGCGGGGGGAGGACAGATACGCAGTATTTT.

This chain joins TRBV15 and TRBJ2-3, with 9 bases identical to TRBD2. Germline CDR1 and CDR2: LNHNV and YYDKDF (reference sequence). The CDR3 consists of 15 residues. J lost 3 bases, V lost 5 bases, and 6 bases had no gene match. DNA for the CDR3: TGTGCCACCAGCGCGGGGGGGGCGGAGACAGATACGCAGTATTTT. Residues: CATSAGGAETDTQYF.

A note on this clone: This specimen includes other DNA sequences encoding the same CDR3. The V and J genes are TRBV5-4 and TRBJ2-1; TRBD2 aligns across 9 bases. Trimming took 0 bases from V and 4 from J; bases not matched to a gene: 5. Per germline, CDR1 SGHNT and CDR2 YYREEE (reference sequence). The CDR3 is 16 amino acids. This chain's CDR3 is CASSLEAGGPYNEQFF. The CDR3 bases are TGTGCCAGCAGCTTGGAAGCGGGGGGACCTTACAATGAGCAGTTCTTC. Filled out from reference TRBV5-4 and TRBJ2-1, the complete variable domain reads ETGVTQSPTHLIKTRGQQVTLRCSSQSGHNTVSWYQQALGQGPQFIFQYYREEENGRGNFPPRFSGLQFPNYSSELNVNALELDDSALYLCASSLEAGGPYNEQFFGPGTRLTVL.

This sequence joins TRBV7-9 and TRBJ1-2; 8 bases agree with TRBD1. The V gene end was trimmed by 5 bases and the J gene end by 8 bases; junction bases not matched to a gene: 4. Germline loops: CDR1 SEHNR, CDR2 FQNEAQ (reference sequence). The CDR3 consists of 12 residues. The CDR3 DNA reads TGTGCCAGCAGCACCGGACAGGGCGGCTACACCTTC. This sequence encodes CASSTGQGGYTF.

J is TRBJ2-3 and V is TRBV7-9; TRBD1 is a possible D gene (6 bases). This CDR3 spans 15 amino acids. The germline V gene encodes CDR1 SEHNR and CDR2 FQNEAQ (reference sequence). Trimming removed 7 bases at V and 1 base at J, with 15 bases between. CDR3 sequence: CASTSKAGGTDTQYF. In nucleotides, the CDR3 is TGTGCCAGCACCTCAAAGGCAGGGGGCACAGATACGCAGTATTTT. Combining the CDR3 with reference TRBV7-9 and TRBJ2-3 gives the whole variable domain DTGVSQNPRHKITKRGQNVTFRCDPISEHNRLYWYRQTLGQGPEFLTYFQNEAQLEKSRLLSDRFSAERPKGSFSTLEIQRTEQGDSAMYLCASTSKAGGTDTQYFGPGTRLTVL.

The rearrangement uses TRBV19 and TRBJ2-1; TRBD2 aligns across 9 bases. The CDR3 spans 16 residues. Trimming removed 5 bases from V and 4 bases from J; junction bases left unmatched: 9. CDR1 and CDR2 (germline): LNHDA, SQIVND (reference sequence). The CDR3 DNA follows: TGTGCCAGTAGTCCCCGGACTAGCGACGGATACAATGAGCAGTTCTTC. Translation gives CASSPRTSDGYNEQFF.

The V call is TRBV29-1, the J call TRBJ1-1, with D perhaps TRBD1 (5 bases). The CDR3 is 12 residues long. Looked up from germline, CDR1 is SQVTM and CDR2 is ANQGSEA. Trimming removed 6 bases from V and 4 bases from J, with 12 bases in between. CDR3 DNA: TGCAGCGTCCGGGGGACGGGCACTGAAGCTTTCTTT. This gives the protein CSVRGTGTEAFF.

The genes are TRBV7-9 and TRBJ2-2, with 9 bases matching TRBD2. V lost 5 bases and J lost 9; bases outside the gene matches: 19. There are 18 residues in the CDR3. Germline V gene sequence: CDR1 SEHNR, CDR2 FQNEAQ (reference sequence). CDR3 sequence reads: CASSPAYSGTSPTRELFF. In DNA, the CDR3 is TGTGCCAGCAGCCCGGCATATTCCGGGACTAGCCCCACGAGGGAGCTGTTTTTT.

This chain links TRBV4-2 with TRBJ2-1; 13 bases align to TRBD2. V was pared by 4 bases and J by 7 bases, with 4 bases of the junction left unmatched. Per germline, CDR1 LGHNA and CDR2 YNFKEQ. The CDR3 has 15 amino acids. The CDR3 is CASSLTSGGRNEQFF. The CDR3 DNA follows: TGTGCCAGCAGCCTGACTAGCGGGGGGAGGAATGAGCAGTTCTTC.

The CDR3 DNA sequence: TGTGCCAGCAGCCTATCGGACTTCTCGAGAGCTTTCTTT. Translation gives CASSLSDFSRAFF. V usage is TRBV14 and J usage is TRBJ1-1; D is undetermined. CDR3 length: 13 amino acids. V lost 4 bases and J 10 bases, leaving 16 bases between the germline ends. Germline loops: CDR1 SGHDN, CDR2 FVKESK.

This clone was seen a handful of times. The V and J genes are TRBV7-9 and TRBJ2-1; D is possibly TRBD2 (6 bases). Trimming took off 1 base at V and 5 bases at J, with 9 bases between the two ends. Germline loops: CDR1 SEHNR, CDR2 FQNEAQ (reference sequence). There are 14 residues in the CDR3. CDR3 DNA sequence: TGTGCCAGCAGCTTAGATGCGGGAAACAATGAGCAGTTCTTC. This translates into CASSLDAGNNEQFF. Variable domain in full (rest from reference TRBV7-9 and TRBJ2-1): DTGVSQNPRHKITKRGQNVTFRCDPISEHNRLYWYRQTLGQGPEFLTYFQNEAQLEKSRLLSDRFSAERPKGSFSTLEIQRTEQGDSAMYLCASSLDAGNNEQFFGPGTRLTVL.

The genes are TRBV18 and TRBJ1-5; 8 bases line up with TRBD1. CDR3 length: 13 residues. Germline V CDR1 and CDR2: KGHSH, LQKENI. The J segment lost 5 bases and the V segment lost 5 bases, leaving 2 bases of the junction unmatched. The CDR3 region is CASSATGDQPQHF. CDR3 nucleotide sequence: TGTGCCAGCTCAGCGACAGGGGATCAGCCCCAGCATTTT.

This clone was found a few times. The CDR3 loop is CAWPDRYSSYEQYF. CDR3 in DNA: TGTGCCTGGCCCGACAGATACAGCTCCTACGAGCAGTACTTC. The rearrangement joins TRBV30 to TRBJ2-7, with D tentatively TRBD1 (5 bases). The ends were cut back, 5 bases at V and 0 bases at J, with 14 bases in the middle. The CDR3 is 14 residues long. Germline loops: CDR1 GTSNPN, CDR2 SVGIG (reference sequence).

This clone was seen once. This CDR3 reads CASSFRQNTEAFF. In DNA, the CDR3 is TGTGCCAGCAGCTTCAGACAGAACACTGAAGCTTTCTTT. This chain links TRBV11-2 with TRBJ1-1; D remains ambiguous. V was trimmed by 3 bases and J by 1 base, leaving 6 bases between them. The CDR3 runs 13 residues. CDR1 SGHAT and CDR2 FQNNGV come from the germline V gene.

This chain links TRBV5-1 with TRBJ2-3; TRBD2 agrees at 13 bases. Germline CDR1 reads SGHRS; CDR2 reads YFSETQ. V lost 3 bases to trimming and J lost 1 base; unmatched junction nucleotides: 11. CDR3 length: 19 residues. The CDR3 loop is CASSSTTSGGAAGTDTQYF. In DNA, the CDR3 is TGCGCCAGCAGCTCGACTACTAGCGGGGGGGCGGCGGGCACAGATACGCAGTATTTT.